This T cell receptor beta chain originates from a study of blood T cell repertoires in COVID-19. Assay used: immunoSEQ multiplex PCR; TCRdb lists only in-frame clones, some missing. The sample lists about 88,000 clones; roughly 90% were seen once. Germline V gene sequence: CDR1 MNHEY, CDR2 SVGAGI. This CDR3 contains 15 residues. With 10 bases removed from V and 2 bases from J, the gap between germline ends came to 18 bases. The rearrangement links TRBV6-5 to TRBJ1-5; no definite D call. The sequencing sample was made of peripheral blood. This sequence originates from a male donor with acute or convalescent COVID-19. This CDR3 is CAIQRREGGNQPQHF. CDR3 sequence (DNA): TGTGCCATCCAGCGGAGGGAGGGTGGCAATCAGCCCCAGCATTTT.